These 10 T cell receptor beta chains were sequenced from one sample in a study of control samples from healthy donors and cancer patients (TCRdb year 2020). Library preparation used the immunoSEQ multiplex PCR assay. TCRdb's version of the immuneACCESS table is confined to in-frame rearrangements and falls short of the full clone set. An unresolved V gene accounts for under half of the shortfall where checked; the remainder is of unknown origin. The sample includes tens of thousands of clones, with approximately 90% observed a single time. Of the sample, over 13% is held by the ten largest clones. Source material: blood. The origin of the receptors is a woman in her sixties or seventies in good health.

The chain joins TRBV18 to TRBJ2-6; D may correspond to TRBD1 or TRBD2 (6 bases each). CDR1 is KGHSH and CDR2 is LQKENI in the germline V gene. The CDR3 consists of 17 residues. The V and J ends lost 6 bases and 0 bases respectively, with 15 bases between them. The CDR3 here is CASSRSGASSGANVLTF. The CDR3 DNA reads TGTGCCAGCTCCCGATCGGGGGCGAGCTCTGGGGCCAACGTCCTGACTTTC.

The genes are TRBV5-4 and TRBJ1-5, with D uncertain. Trimming left V 2 bases short and J 2 bases short, with 11 bases between. Germline V gene sequence: CDR1 SGHNT, CDR2 YYREEE (reference sequence). The CDR3 runs 15 residues. CDR3: CASSFGGLGNQPQHF. In DNA, the CDR3 is TGTGCCAGCAGCTTTGGTGGTCTTGGCAATCAGCCCCAGCATTTT.

The chain carries TRBV18 and TRBJ1-1; 9 bases fit TRBD1. In germline, CDR1 is KGHSH, CDR2 LQKENI. The trim removed 3 bases at V and 5 bases at J, leaving 10 bases unmatched. This CDR3 spans 16 amino acids. The CDR3 loop is CASSPSWGQGRTEAFF. CDR3 sequence (DNA): TGTGCCAGCTCACCCAGCTGGGGACAGGGAAGGACTGAAGCTTTCTTT.

The chain joins TRBV5-6 to TRBJ1-1; 7 bases are a match to TRBD1. The ends lost 4 bases at V and 1 base at J; junction bases unmatched: 7. The germline CDR1 and CDR2 sequences are SGHDT and YYEEEE. The CDR3 runs 15 residues. The CDR3 bases are TGTGCCAGCAGCCAAGGGGGCACACAGAACACTGAAGCTTTCTTT. Encoded protein: CASSQGGTQNTEAFF.

The V and J genes are TRBV11-2 and TRBJ1-6; 8 nucleotides match TRBD1. The germline V gene has CDR1 SGHAT and CDR2 FQNNGV. The CDR3 is 18 residues long. The junction had 12 bases not matched to a gene; V was cut back by 1 base and J by 7 bases. The CDR3, as DNA: TGTGCCAGCAGCTTAGTCCAGGGGGCGCAGGTACGAAATTCACCCCTCCACTTT. Translation gives CASSLVQGAQVRNSPLHF.

Of note for this clone: Other nucleotide sequences from this sample produce the same CDR3. This chain joins TRBV7-2 and TRBJ1-1; no firm D call. Trimming took off 5 bases at V and 8 bases at J, with 12 bases between the two ends. The length of the CDR3 is 12 residues. Germline V gene data show CDR1 as SGHTA and CDR2 as FQGNSA. This CDR3 reads CASSLRRGEAFF. CDR3 nucleotides: TGTGCCAGCAGCCTCCGGCGGGGAGAAGCTTTCTTT.

CDR3 nucleotides: TGTGCCAGCTCGCCTGGACAGGGGGGAAGTGGCTACACCTTC. Translated, it gives CASSPGQGGSGYTF. The rearrangement links TRBV18 to TRBJ1-2; 10 nucleotides match TRBD1. From germline, CDR1 is KGHSH and CDR2 LQKENI. The V gene end was trimmed by 6 bases and the J gene end by 7 bases; junction bases not matched to a gene: 8. This CDR3 region has 14 residues.

The rearrangement joins TRBV10-3 to TRBJ2-7; no firm D call. The germline V gene encodes CDR1 ENHRY and CDR2 SYGVKD. Trimming stripped 10 bases from V and 0 bases from J, with 16 bases between. The CDR3 consists of 14 residues. CDR3 DNA sequence: TGTGCCACCCTCGGAGAGGTGGGCTCCTACGAGCAGTACTTC. It translates to CATLGEVGSYEQYF.

The chain uses TRBV5-6 and TRBJ1-5, with a tentative D call TRBD1 (5 bases). V shed 1 base and J shed 3 bases, with 14 bases lying between them. Germline CDR1 SGHDT, CDR2 YYEEEE. The CDR3 has 16 amino acids. CDR3 in amino acids: CASSLWDWENNQPQHF. In nucleotides, the CDR3 is TGTGCCAGCAGCTTGTGGGACTGGGAGAACAATCAGCCCCAGCATTTT.

The chain is built from TRBV5-4 and TRBJ2-3, with a possible D match to TRBD2 (5 bases). Germline V gene data show CDR1 as SGHNT and CDR2 as YYREEE (reference sequence). V dropped 4 bases and J dropped 0 bases, with 15 bases sitting between them. The length of the CDR3 is 16 residues. The CDR3 region is CASSVEAPSSTDTQYF. DNA of the CDR3: TGTGCCAGCAGCGTGGAGGCTCCCTCGAGCACAGATACGCAGTATTTT. Looking up the rest from reference TRBV5-4 and TRBJ2-3 gives the full variable domain: ETGVTQSPTHLIKTRGQQVTLRCSSQSGHNTVSWYQQALGQGPQFIFQYYREEENGRGNFPPRFSGLQFPNYSSELNVNALELDDSALYLCASSVEAPSSTDTQYFGPGTRLTVL.